This T cell receptor beta chain stems from a study of Graves' ophthalmopathy and Graves' hyperthyroidism. Broader study findings: Ophthalmopathy progression prediction by the model yielded a sensitivity of 60% to 71% and a specificity of 72.22%. Using a 13-signature model, the authors split ophthalmopathy from stable hyperthyroidism, with around 85% sensitivity and approximately 78% specificity. Most thyroid clonotypes with frequency above 0.001 were detected in blood too.

This CDR3 region has 14 residues. V shed 4 bases, J shed 3 bases, and the junction held 5 bases outside the gene matches. Germline-derived CDR1 and CDR2 are MGHRA and YSYEKL. CDR3 regions of TCR beta were amplified from RNA transcripts. HTBI primers primed a first-round RT-PCR, and a second-round multiplex PCR followed. TCRdb re-called the multiplex PCR reads with MiXCR, one entry per CDR3 protein. Of about half a million distinct CDR3 sequences listed, under 15% were seen once; the top ten hold 8% to 10%. Comment on this clonotype: Its antigen is as yet unknown. A read error may explain this, as a much larger clone is one base away. In this CDR3 the conserved last residue, phenylalanine or tryptophan, is missing, so a read error is likely.

Fresh peripheral blood, 8.5 to 10 ml, was the PBMC source. Material for sequencing was blood. The receptor was derived from a woman in her 30s with Graves' ophthalmopathy. The chain links TRBV4-1 to TRBJ1-1; 7 bases are a match to TRBD1. In DNA form, the CDR3 reads TGCGCCAGCAGCCGAGAGGGGGCGGACACTGAAGCTTTCTTG. Encoded protein: CASSREGADTEAFL.